The sequence of this T cell receptor (beta chain) was determined in a study of a mutant IDH1 vaccine in newly diagnosed glioma. Background on the study: Mean patient age was around 40 years; about 60% were male and approximately 40% female.

This CDR3 contains 13 residues. The ends were cut back, 0 bases at V and 4 bases at J, with 6 bases in the middle. Germline V gene data show CDR1 as SGHRS and CDR2 as YFSETQ. The protocol was immunoSEQ multiplex PCR, while the TCRdb copy is restricted to in-frame clones and leaves out a portion. The table shows some 54,000 clones, with about 85% occurring only once. Noted time point: week 35, safety follow-up. It was 300 ug of mutant IDH1 20-mer peptide that made up each vaccine dose, given with topical imiquimod. This clone was observed a handful of times. What it recognizes is unknown. V is TRBV5-1 and J is TRBJ2-3; tentative D call: TRBD1 (5 bases). The source was PBMCs, collected from a glioma patient whose treatment included an IDH1 peptide vaccine. This clonotype was sampled from a woman in her late teens or twenties with glioma. The CDR3 nucleotides are TGCGCCAGCAGCTTGGGGGGCGCAGATACGCAGTATTTT. This gives the protein CASSLGGADTQYF.